Included here is one TCR beta chain sequence, with context. Data came from immunoSEQ multiplex PCR; TCRdb stores just in-frame clones and leaves some out. This table has 80,000 or so clones, around 94% appearing once. The CDR3 has 14 amino acids. Trimming pared 1 base from V and 3 bases from J, leaving 10 bases between. The V gene's germline CDR1 is LGHNA and CDR2 YNFKEQ. The data originate from a study of technical replicates of blood from four donors. This TCR derives from a human donor in good health. The rearrangement links TRBV4-2 to TRBJ2-7, with D hard to call. The sequenced material came from T cells isolated from PBMCs. CDR3 DNA sequence: TGTGCCAGCAGCCAAGGTCCAGGCCTCTACGAGCAGTACTTC. It specifies CASSQGPGLYEQYF.